The entry below gives a single T cell receptor beta chain sequence along with its context. Its specificity is unknown. This CDR3 region has 15 residues. In germline, CDR1 is MGHRA, CDR2 YSYEKL. Losses at the gene ends were 4 bases for V and 5 bases for J; bases not matched to a gene: 4. Terminally differentiated effector memory CD45RA+ cells were excluded by CCR7 positive selection of CD45RO-negative cells. These data come from a study of shared clonotypes between healthy human individuals. Repertoires were generated with immunoSEQ multiplex PCR, while TCRdb's copy carries only in-frame clones and drops some. The table shows hundreds of thousands of clones, with 80% to 95% occurring only once. Overall study findings and caveats: What limited the represented genetic and exposure-history diversity was the small number of donors. The study found about 4.6% of naive CD4 clonotypes shared across several donors.

The J gene is TRBJ2-1, the V gene TRBV4-1; 11 bases align to TRBD2. The TCR was taken from a man under 40 in good health. Specimen: naive CD8+ T cells sorted from blood. The CDR3 DNA reads as TGCGCCAGCAGCCCGACTAGCGGGGCCGACAATGAGCAGTTCTTC. Translation: CASSPTSGADNEQFF.